The TCR beta chain under discussion was sequenced for a study of T cells expressing NK-cell markers. As for the study in general: Sequencing covered eight donors, seven HCMV-seropositive and one seronegative.

Germline V gene data show CDR1 as SGHAT and CDR2 as FQNNGV. The CDR3 is 16 residues long. TCRdb processed the 5' RACE reads again and assigns one entry to each CDR3 protein, with no DNA. The listing records roughly 280,000 distinct CDR3 sequences. Study-level findings and limits: The CD3+CD56-NKG2C+ fraction of a few donors was likewise dominated by these clonotypes.

Remarks on this clonotype: Its target is not known.

The specimen sequenced was blood T cells: a sorted CD56 or NKG2C T cell subset, CD4+ or CD8+ T cells, or bulk PBMC T cells (not recorded which). This sequence was found in a man aged 18-30 years in good health. The chain carries TRBV11-2 and TRBJ2-6; with no DNA, the TCRdb D assignment of TRBD1 cannot be verified. This chain's CDR3 is CASSPNRGGGANVLTF. Complete variable domain (other parts from reference TRBV11-2 and TRBJ2-6): EAGVAQSPRYKIIEKRQSVAFWCNPISGHATLYWYQQILGQGPKLLIQFQNNGVVDDSQLPKDRFSAERLKGVDSTLKIQPAKLEDSAVYLCASSPNRGGGANVLTFGAGSRLTVL.